Described below is a single T cell receptor (beta chain) sequence and its context. Its antigen remains unknown. Trimming cost V 3 bases and J 11 bases, with 14 bases left between them. Germline loops: CDR1 SNHLY, CDR2 FYNNEI. The CDR3 extends over 14 amino acids. This specimen belongs to a study of blood T cells in healthy people across ages. Broader study findings: Considered underestimates were the diversity estimates obtained from one million T cells.

Through a sample-barcoded 5' primer and a J-beta primer mix, a second PCR was run for about 6 to 11 cycles. The study obtained at least 2.5 million CDR3-containing paired-end reads from every sample. Using its own MiXCR run on the 5' RACE reads, TCRdb lists one record per CDR3 protein. The sample holds 1 million or so distinct CDR3 sequences; 45% are singletons and the top ten take around 18%. The sequence was collected from an older woman in good health. Sequenced: blood. The rearrangement links TRBV2 to TRBJ2-6, with a weak D call TRBD1 (6 bases). CDR3 region: CASSDRDIGDVLTF. CDR3 DNA: TGTGCCAGCAGTGACCGGGACATTGGAGACGTCCTGACTTTC.